The 32 T cell receptor beta chains below were found in one sample sequenced in a study of response to subunit inactivated influenza vaccine. TCRdb used MiXCR to reprocess the RT-PCR reads, holding one entry per CDR3 protein. Here the sample spans about 500,000 distinct CDR3 sequences, 15% to 20% being singletons. Specimen: CD4+ T cells sorted from PBMCs, collected roughly 24 months after vaccination. These receptors all come from a man between 50 and 69 years old who received an inactivated influenza vaccine.

This clonotype turned up a few times. The chain carries TRBV27 and TRBJ2-3, with TRBD1 matching 7 bases. Trimming cost V 5 bases and J 2 bases; bases outside gene matches: 7. From germline, CDR1 is MNHEY and CDR2 SMNVEV (reference sequence). CDR3 length: 15 residues. CDR3 sequence (DNA): TGTGCCAGCAGTGCCCGACAGGGAAACACAGATACGCAGTATTTT. Translating it yields CASSARQGNTDTQYF.

This clonotype was recorded only once. This chain links TRBV29-1 with TRBJ2-1; 11 bases match TRBD2. With V trimmed by 6 bases and J by 4 bases, 14 bases remained unmatched. The CDR3 sequence is 17 residues long. Germline CDR1 is SQVTM and CDR2 is ANQGSEA. CDR3: CSVETSGGSQKYNEQFF. Written as DNA, the CDR3 is TGCAGCGTGGAAACTAGCGGGGGTAGCCAAAAGTACAATGAGCAGTTCTTC.

V usage is TRBV28 and J usage is TRBJ1-1; D gene ambiguous. Trimming took off 3 bases at V and 3 bases at J, with 14 bases between the two ends. Per germline, CDR1 MDHEN and CDR2 SYDVKM. The CDR3 sequence is 15 residues long. The CDR3 DNA follows: TGTGCCAGCAGTTTCGGTCTCCCTTGGGACACTGAAGCTTTCTTT. Translation: CASSFGLPWDTEAFF.

This clonotype was observed many times. The chain is built from TRBV29-1 and TRBJ2-4, with D perhaps matching TRBD1 or TRBD2 (5 bases each). The germline V and J ends were trimmed by 6 bases and 3 bases, with 21 bases remaining between them. The CDR3 consists of 16 residues. CDR1 is SQVTM and CDR2 is ANQGSEA in the germline V gene. CDR3: CSVPGFGAGGKNIQYF. The CDR3 coding sequence is TGCAGCGTCCCCGGATTCGGGGCCGGTGGCAAAAACATTCAGTACTTC.

This clonotype was recorded at least ten times. The chain is built from TRBV12-3 or TRBV12-4 and TRBJ2-7; TRBD1 aligns across 8 bases. CDR3 length: 13 amino acids. Trimming removed 3 bases from V and 4 bases from J; junction bases left unmatched: 2. The CDR3 bases are TGTGCCAGCAGTTTTCGACAGGGGTACGAGCAGTACTTC. Its protein is CASSFRQGYEQYF.

CDR3 loop: CSVEDGRSYEQYF. The CDR3, as DNA: TGCAGCGTTGAAGACGGCCGTTCCTACGAGCAGTACTTC. The chain joins TRBV29-1 to TRBJ2-7; D call uncertain. V lost 0 bases to trimming and J lost 1 base, with 7 bases between them. CDR1 and CDR2 from the germline V gene are SQVTM and ANQGSEA. This CDR3 has 13 amino acids.

The V call is TRBV4-3, the J call TRBJ2-6; TRBD2 might be the D (5 bases). The V gene's germline CDR1 is LGHNA and CDR2 YSLEER. This CDR3 has 17 residues. The V end lost 0 bases, the J end lost 2 bases, and 11 bases lay between the germline ends. The CDR3 region is CASSQERARAGANVLTF. The CDR3 region has the DNA TGCGCCAGCAGCCAAGAGAGGGCAAGGGCTGGGGCCAACGTCCTGACTTTC.

This clonotype has only a few counts. CDR3 DNA: TGTGCCAGCAGACAGACTCAAAATAGCAATCAGCCCCAGCATTTT. Its protein is CASRQTQNSNQPQHF. The rearrangement uses TRBV6-1 and TRBJ1-5, with D uncertain. This CDR3 spans 15 amino acids. Germline-derived CDR1 and CDR2 are MNHNS and SASEGT. Trimming shortened V by 6 bases and J by 0 bases, and 12 bases separated the two germline ends.

The sample holds many counts of this clonotype. The rearrangement joins TRBV28 to TRBJ2-6, with TRBD1 matching over 8 bases. The CDR3 loop spans 16 amino acids. V trimming: 5 bases; J trimming: 1 base; junction bases outside the gene matches: 4. Germline values: CDR1 MDHEN, CDR2 SYDVKM. The CDR3 spells CASSRTGLSGANVLTF. Here the CDR3 DNA reads TGTGCCAGCAGTAGGACAGGGCTTTCTGGGGCCAACGTCCTGACTTTC.

The CDR3 sequence: CSVHRGFGETQYF. As DNA, the CDR3 is TGCAGCGTTCACAGGGGTTTCGGCGAGACCCAGTACTTC. The rearrangement joins TRBV29-1 to TRBJ2-5; 7 bases fit TRBD1. V trimming: 5 bases; J trimming: 5 bases; junction bases outside the gene matches: 8. The germline gives CDR1 SQVTM, CDR2 ANQGSEA. There are 13 residues in the CDR3.

This clonotype appeared many times. The chain carries TRBV4-3 and TRBJ2-3; 11 positions match TRBD2. Trimming cost V 0 bases and J 2 bases; bases outside gene matches: 13. The CDR3 spans 20 residues. CDR1 is LGHNA, CDR2 YSLEER, per germline. DNA for the CDR3: TGCGCCAGCAGCCAAGACCTTGGACTAGCGGGCCGAACATCCACAGATACGCAGTATTTT. Amino acids: CASSQDLGLAGRTSTDTQYF.

The V and J genes are TRBV18 and TRBJ2-2, with 12 bases matching TRBD2. The CDR3 has 16 residues. The trim removed 3 bases at V and 5 bases at J, leaving 4 bases unmatched. Germline-derived CDR1 and CDR2 are KGHSH and LQKENI. The CDR3, as DNA: TGTGCCAGCTCACCTCCTACTAGCGGGAGGACCGGGGAGCTGTTTTTT. It encodes CASSPPTSGRTGELFF.

This clonotype was detected only a few times. The V and J genes are TRBV28 and TRBJ2-1; D might be TRBD1 (5 bases). CDR1 is MDHEN and CDR2 is SYDVKM in the germline V gene. CDR3 length: 12 residues. Trimming stripped 7 bases from V and 5 bases from J, with 9 bases between. CDR3 nucleotide sequence: TGTGCCAGCACGACAGTCGACAATGAGCAGTTCTTC. Encoded protein: CASTTVDNEQFF. Together with reference TRBV28 and TRBJ2-1, the CDR3 gives the full variable domain: DVKVTQSSRYLVKRTGEKVFLECVQDMDHENMFWYRQDPGLGLRLIYFSYDVKMKEKGDIPEGYSVSREKKERFSLILESASTNQTSMYLCASTTVDNEQFFGPGTRLTVL.

The rearrangement uses TRBV3-1 and TRBJ2-3, with 9 bases matching TRBD2. Germline lookup yields CDR1 LGHDT and CDR2 YNNKEL (reference sequence). V lost 1 base and J lost 2; bases outside the gene matches: 4. The CDR3 loop spans 16 amino acids. CDR3 in amino acids: CASSQGPSGATDTQYF. The CDR3 nucleotides are TGTGCCAGCAGCCAAGGTCCTAGCGGGGCCACAGATACGCAGTATTTT.

The sample holds many counts of this clonotype. For the CDR3, the DNA is TGTGCCATCAGCGCGCGGGGGCAAGAGACCCAGTACTTC. Its protein is CAISARGQETQYF. The chain recombines TRBV10-3 with TRBJ2-5; 7 nucleotides match TRBD2. The CDR3 runs 13 residues. Germline V gene sequence: CDR1 ENHRY, CDR2 SYGVKD. The V and J ends lost 6 bases and 2 bases, in that order; junction bases with no gene match: 3.

This clonotype was counted a few times. The chain combines TRBV20-1 with TRBJ2-7, with 8 bases aligning to TRBD1. V dropped 3 bases and J dropped 2; count of bases not matched to a gene: 12. This CDR3 spans 16 amino acids. Germline V CDR1 and CDR2: DFQATT, SNEGSKA (reference sequence). As DNA, the CDR3 is TGCAGTGCTAGGGGACCTGGGACAGGCAAAGCCTACGAGCAGTACTTC. Translated: CSARGPGTGKAYEQYF.

This clonotype was recorded many times. The chain employs TRBV20-1 and TRBJ2-3, with a weak D call TRBD2 (5 bases). Trimming left V 6 bases short and J 1 base short, with 17 bases between. The CDR3 totals 15 residues. Germline V lookup: CDR1 DFQATT, CDR2 SNEGSKA (reference sequence). CDR3 in DNA: TGCAGTGCCACCCAACTAGTTGGGGGCACAGATACGCAGTATTTT. Its translation: CSATQLVGGTDTQYF.

This clonotype was recorded many times. The J gene is TRBJ1-2, the V gene TRBV12-3 or TRBV12-4; D is possibly TRBD1 (6 bases). The CDR3 has 14 amino acids. V dropped 8 bases and J dropped 5 bases, with 18 bases sitting between them. Here the CDR3 DNA reads TGTGCCAGCTGGGGGGGCCAAAGGGCGTATGGCTACACCTTC. It translates to CASWGGQRAYGYTF.

The V gene is TRBV20-1, the J gene TRBJ2-6; 7 nucleotides agree with TRBD1. Germline CDR1 reads DFQATT; CDR2 reads SNEGSKA (reference sequence). The trim removed 5 bases at V and 4 bases at J, leaving 5 bases unmatched. CDR3 size: 14 residues. The CDR3 coding sequence is TGCAGTGCTTTGACAGGGTCAGGGGCCAACGTCCTGACTTTC. It yields the protein CSALTGSGANVLTF.

This clonotype was seen more than once but under ten times. The rearrangement joins TRBV20-1 to TRBJ2-1; D may be TRBD2 (5 bases). V was clipped by 4 bases and J by 4 bases, with 17 bases between them. Germline loops: CDR1 DFQATT, CDR2 SNEGSKA (reference sequence). The CDR3 loop spans 15 amino acids. The CDR3: CSATDPSGSYNEQFF. Here the CDR3 DNA reads TGCAGTGCTACAGATCCAAGCGGCTCTTACAATGAGCAGTTCTTC.

Only a few counts were recorded for this clonotype. The rearrangement joins TRBV6-2 or TRBV6-3 to TRBJ2-1, with 8 bases lining up with TRBD2. The CDR3 loop spans 14 amino acids. Germline CDR1 reads MNHEY; CDR2 reads SVGEGT. V lost 2 bases and J lost 9; bases outside the gene matches: 6. The CDR3 DNA reads TGTGCCAGCAGTTACCGAGCGGGAGCGACTGAGCAGTTCTTC. The encoded protein is CASSYRAGATEQFF.

The table lists this clonotype with many counts. CDR3 protein: CSARTGGGEQFF. The DNA of the CDR3 is TGCAGTGCTAGAACAGGGGGTGGTGAGCAGTTCTTC. The chain employs TRBV20-1 and TRBJ2-1; 8 bases map to TRBD1. The V segment lost 2 bases and the J segment 9 bases; nucleotides outside the gene matches: 3. The length of the CDR3 is 12 residues. Germline CDR1 reads DFQATT; CDR2 reads SNEGSKA (reference sequence).

The rearrangement joins TRBV7-9 to TRBJ2-7, with 15 bases aligning to TRBD2. The CDR3 contains 16 residues. Germline CDR1 SEHNR, CDR2 FQNEAQ (reference sequence). The V gene end was trimmed by 5 bases and the J gene end by 4 bases; junction bases not matched to a gene: 6. The CDR3 is CASSAWTSGRAYEQYF. The CDR3 nucleotides are TGTGCCAGCAGCGCGTGGACTAGCGGGAGGGCTTACGAGCAGTACTTC.

This chain uses TRBV7-3 with TRBJ2-2; D uncertain. Deletions cut 5 bases from V and 6 bases from J, with 10 bases between. CDR3 length: 13 amino acids. Per germline, CDR1 SGHTA and CDR2 FQGTGA. In nucleotides, the CDR3 is TGTGCCAGCAGCCAAGCCCGGCCCGGGGAGCTGTTTTTT. Its translation: CASSQARPGELFF.

Points on this clonotype: A read error may produce the germline difference seen at one junction end. The chain combines TRBV5-6 with TRBJ2-1; D gene uncertain. The CDR3 has 13 residues. Looked up from germline, CDR1 is SGHDT and CDR2 is YYEEEE. CDR3 residues: CASSLPGSNEQFF. The CDR3 coding sequence is TGTGCCAGCAGCTTACCAGGTTCGAATGAGCAGTTTTTC.

This clonotype was detected only a few times. The chain carries TRBV20-1 and TRBJ2-1; 10 nucleotides line up with TRBD2. V shed 6 bases and J 6 bases; nucleotides not matched to a gene: 8. This CDR3 is 14 amino acids long. Looked up from germline, CDR1 is DFQATT and CDR2 is SNEGSKA (reference sequence). CDR3 sequence reads: CSARGLAALNEQFF. The CDR3 DNA sequence: TGCAGTGCCCGAGGACTAGCGGCTCTCAATGAGCAGTTCTTC.

The sample holds a few counts of this clonotype. V usage is TRBV19 and J usage is TRBJ1-1; D is ambiguous. The V gene's germline CDR1 is LNHDA and CDR2 SQIVND (reference sequence). Trimming pared 2 bases from V and 0 bases from J, leaving 7 bases between. CDR3 length: 14 amino acids. CDR3 protein: CASSIPGLNTEAFF. The CDR3 DNA reads as TGTGCCAGTAGTATACCCGGACTGAACACTGAAGCTTTCTTT.

There are a few counts of this clonotype. The V call is TRBV7-9, the J call TRBJ1-2; D possibly corresponds to TRBD1 (5 bases). V shed 5 bases and J shed 8 bases, with 12 bases lying between them. Germline-derived CDR1 and CDR2 are SEHNR and FQNEAQ (reference sequence). The CDR3 totals 12 residues. Here the CDR3 reads CASSTNWDGYTF. The CDR3 nucleotides read TGTGCCAGCAGCACTAACTGGGACGGCTACACCTTC.

The V gene is TRBV15, the J gene TRBJ2-3; either TRBD1 or TRBD2 may supply D (5 bases each). The V end lost 0 bases, the J end lost 4 bases, and 20 bases lay between the germline ends. This CDR3 has 18 amino acids. Germline V gene data show CDR1 as LNHNV and CDR2 as YYDKDF (reference sequence). As DNA, the CDR3 is TGTGCCACCAGCAGAGATTTGGGAAAGGGGAGAGGGTCAGATACGCAGTATTTT. Translation gives CATSRDLGKGRGSDTQYF.

This chain uses TRBV6-2 or TRBV6-3 with TRBJ1-1, with a weak D call TRBD1 (5 bases). Germline V gene data show CDR1 as MNHEY and CDR2 as SVGEGT. V was cut by 2 bases and J by 5 bases, with 15 bases left in between. The CDR3 contains 15 residues. The chain's CDR3 is CASSYAGRERTEAFF. As DNA, the CDR3 is TGTGCCAGCAGTTACGCAGGGAGGGAGAGGACTGAAGCTTTCTTT.

This clonotype has just a few counts. This chain joins TRBV4-2 and TRBJ2-3; D is uncertain. V lost 0 bases to trimming and J lost 2 bases, with 3 bases between them. CDR1 is LGHNA, CDR2 YNFKEQ, per germline. There are 13 residues in the CDR3. The CDR3 loop is CASSQDITDTQYF. CDR3 DNA: TGTGCCAGCAGCCAAGATATCACAGATACGCAGTATTTT.

The CDR3 region has the DNA TGCAGTGCTAGAGATCTCAAGGCCAACTACGAGCAGTACTTC. Its translation is CSARDLKANYEQYF. This chain links TRBV20-1 with TRBJ2-7, with D uncertain. The CDR3 has 14 amino acids. Germline V CDR1 and CDR2: DFQATT, SNEGSKA (reference sequence). V shed 0 bases and J shed 3 bases, with 12 bases lying between them.